The clone carrying this T cell receptor (beta chain) was recorded at least ten times. Antigen: not known. A universal primer site and UMIs were added as TCR cDNA was made by 5'RACE template switching. One entry per CDR3 protein, called by TCRdb with MiXCR from the 5' RACE reads. The sample has 150,000 to 200,000 distinct CDR3 sequences, roughly 6.2% seen once. There are 14 residues in the CDR3. Germline assignment: CDR1 SGHRS and CDR2 YFSETQ. The ends were cut back, 4 bases at V and 11 bases at J, with 18 bases in the middle. This specimen comes from a study of T cells after yellow fever vaccination. Study background: Some fractions had low cell numbers, and these were prepared with SMART-Seq v4 Ultra Low Input.

General study points: Abundant clonotypes from the bulk population could have been carried over as contaminants into FACS-sorted repertoires. Most primary-vaccination clones reappeared after the booster (about 96% CD4, 85% to 90% CD8).

This TCR was recovered from a man aged 18 to 35 who received the YFV17D yellow fever vaccine. Sequencing used CD4+ T cells sorted from PBMCs, obtained on the day of the first yellow fever vaccination. The V gene is TRBV5-1, the J gene TRBJ2-2; D is ambiguous. The CDR3 region is CASSLRVPREELFF. Written as DNA, the CDR3 is TGCGCCAGCAGCCTCCGGGTCCCGCGTGAAGAGCTGTTTTTT. Full variable domain (remainder filled in from reference TRBV5-1 and TRBJ2-2): KAGVTQTPRYLIKTRGQQVTLSCSPISGHRSVSWYQQTPGQGLQFLFEYFSETQRNKGNFPGRFSGRQFSNSRSEMNVSTLELGDSALYLCASSLRVPREELFFGEGSRLTVL.